The 20 T cell receptor beta chains below were found in one sample sequenced in a study of molecular identifiers for immune sequencing clone quantification. TCRdb used MiXCR to reprocess the PCR reads, holding one entry per CDR3 protein. Of about 640,000 distinct CDR3 sequences in the sample, 15% to 20% were seen once. The sample consisted of naive CD8+ T cells from blood, with Jurkat cell RNA spiked in. As for subset: FACS-sorted CD8+CD4-CCR7+CD45RA+ naive T cells. The receptors shown here come from a human donor in good health. Some libraries in this study had Jurkat cell RNA spiked in.

The chain has TRBV2 and TRBJ2-1; D uncertain. Germline V gene data show CDR1 as SNHLY and CDR2 as FYNNEI. V was pared by 4 bases and J by 4 bases, with 14 bases between. The CDR3 totals 15 residues. The CDR3 nucleotides are TGTGCCAGCAGTGGTTTGGCGGAAAATTACAATGAGCAGTTCTTC. Protein: CASSGLAENYNEQFF.

As regards this clonotype: An end of the junction does not agree with germline; a read error may underlie this. This sequence joins TRBV20-1 and TRBJ2-2; 9 bases are a match to TRBD2. This CDR3 is built from 15 residues. Germline V gene data show CDR1 as DFQATT and CDR2 as SNEGSKA (reference sequence). The CDR3 reads CSAREVAGVTGELLF. The DNA of the CDR3 is TGCAGTGCTAGAGAGGTAGCGGGAGTCACCGGGGAGCTGCTTTTT.

The V gene is TRBV5-1, the J gene TRBJ2-7; possibly TRBD1 for D (5 bases). The CDR3 is 17 amino acids. Germline V gene lookup returns CDR1 SGHRS and CDR2 YFSETQ. Trimming removed 3 bases at V and 0 bases at J, with 19 bases between. Here the CDR3 reads CASSWTSGHGYSYEQYF. CDR3 DNA sequence: TGCGCCAGCAGCTGGACCTCCGGACATGGGTACTCCTACGAGCAGTACTTC.

This clonotype was observed many times. The V call is TRBV20-1, the J call TRBJ2-7; the D gene could be TRBD1 or TRBD2 (5 bases each). The CDR3 is made up of 12 amino acids. Germline assignment: CDR1 DFQATT and CDR2 SNEGSKA (reference sequence). V gave up 4 bases and J gave up 0 bases, with 7 bases separating them. CDR3 nucleotide sequence: TGCAGTGCTACCGGGACCTCCTACGAGCAGTACTTC. Its translation is CSATGTSYEQYF.

As for this clonotype: One base away lies a much larger clone, so this may be a sequencing read error. This chain joins TRBV24-1 and TRBJ2-2; possibly TRBD1 or TRBD2 for D (5 bases each). The CDR3 consists of 15 residues. V shed 5 bases and J shed 2 bases, with 11 bases lying between them. Germline V CDR1 and CDR2: KGHDR, SFDVKD. In DNA, the CDR3 is TGTGCCACCAGTGGAGGGGCGGATAACACCGGGGAGCTGTTTTTT. Translating gives CATSGGADNTGELFF.

The sample holds many counts of this clonotype. The J gene is TRBJ2-7, the V gene TRBV4-3; no firm D call. Germline CDR1 is LGHNA and CDR2 is YSLEER. V lost 0 bases and J lost 7, with 7 bases in between. There are 12 residues in the CDR3. The CDR3 DNA sequence: TGCGCCAGCAGCCAAGATCTAGGGGAGCAGTACTTC. Its protein is CASSQDLGEQYF.

This clonotype was detected ten times or more. This chain joins TRBV6-1 and TRBJ2-7, with D possibly TRBD1 on 6 matching bases. The CDR3 has 12 residues. Germline V gene lookup returns CDR1 MNHNS and CDR2 SASEGT. Trimming stripped 10 bases from V and 6 bases from J, with 16 bases between. The CDR3 here is CATMGVGGEQYF. The CDR3 nucleotides read TGTGCCACCATGGGTGTAGGGGGCGAGCAGTACTTC.

This clonotype was counted a single time. This chain uses TRBV6-2 or TRBV6-3 with TRBJ2-3; the D is unclear. Trimming cost V 2 bases and J 5 bases, with 11 bases left between them. The CDR3 has 14 residues. Germline V lookup: CDR1 MNHEY, CDR2 SVGEGT. This CDR3 is CASSYNPTQDTQYF. The CDR3 DNA reads TGTGCCAGCAGTTACAACCCCACGCAAGATACGCAGTATTTT.

The sample holds many counts of this clonotype. The chain uses TRBV27 and TRBJ2-1; 8 bases map to TRBD1. The germline V gene encodes CDR1 MNHEY and CDR2 SMNVEV (reference sequence). V shed 4 bases and J 4 bases; nucleotides not matched to a gene: 0. The CDR3 totals 13 residues. This CDR3 reads CASSWDRYNEQFF. The CDR3 bases are TGTGCCAGCAGTTGGGACAGGTACAATGAGCAGTTCTTC.

As to this clonotype: This may come from a read error, since a much larger clone is one base off. The chain carries TRBV20-1 and TRBJ2-2, with TRBD1 identical over 9 bases. Germline V lookup: CDR1 DFQATT, CDR2 SNEGSKA (reference sequence). The CDR3 is made up of 14 amino acids. CDR3 sequence (DNA): TGCAGTGCTCGGACAGGGGAGGACACCGTGGAGCTGTTTTTT. This sequence encodes CSARTGEDTVELFF.

The CDR3 region has the DNA TGTGCCAGCAATTCCGGCCCGGGACTAGCCGGGGAGGCCCAGTACTTC. It codes for CASNSGPGLAGEAQYF. The V call is TRBV12-3 or TRBV12-4, the J call TRBJ2-5, with TRBD2 matching 9 bases. The CDR3 is 16 residues long. The junction had 18 bases not matched to a gene; V was cut back by 7 bases and J by 9 bases.

The table lists this clonotype with a few counts. This sequence joins TRBV18 and TRBJ2-7; no definite D call. Trimming stripped 3 bases from V and 2 bases from J, with 11 bases between. The CDR3 length is 14 residues. The germline CDR1 and CDR2 sequences are KGHSH and LQKENI. CDR3 sequence: CASSPTEVPYEQYF. CDR3 in DNA: TGTGCCAGCTCACCGACCGAAGTACCCTACGAGCAGTACTTC.

In this sample, this clonotype turned up many times. The chain carries TRBV10-2 and TRBJ2-7, with 11 nucleotides matching TRBD2. J lost 2 bases, V lost 6 bases, and 3 bases had no gene match. There are 14 residues in the CDR3. CDR1 is WSHSY and CDR2 is SAAADI in the germline V gene. The CDR3 region has the DNA TGCGCCAGCAGGCCGGGACTAGCGGCCTACGAGCAGTACTTC. It specifies CASRPGLAAYEQYF.

At least ten counts were recorded for this clonotype. The chain employs TRBV5-6 and TRBJ1-1; no clear D gene. There are 12 residues in the CDR3. The germline CDR1 and CDR2 sequences are SGHDT and YYEEEE. The V gene lost 0 bases and the J gene lost 7 bases, with 7 bases spanning the gap. Written as DNA, the CDR3 is TGTGCCAGCAGCTTGGTGCGGATTGAAGCTTTCTTT. Its translation is CASSLVRIEAFF.

This clonotype was seen more than once but under ten times. The chain joins TRBV7-9 to TRBJ2-1; tentatively, D is TRBD2 (6 bases). The CDR3 consists of 12 residues. From germline, CDR1 is SEHNR and CDR2 FQNEAQ (reference sequence). V was pared by 3 bases and J by 9 bases, with 9 bases between. The CDR3 bases are TGTGCCAGCAGCTTCGGGACTTTTGAGCAGTTCTTC. As protein: CASSFGTFEQFF.

V usage is TRBV9 and J usage is TRBJ2-7; 10 nucleotides match TRBD2. Trimming at V came to 0 bases and at J to 3 bases, leaving 3 bases not matched to a gene. The CDR3 is made up of 15 amino acids. Germline lookup yields CDR1 SGDLS and CDR2 YYNGEE. CDR3 coding DNA: TGTGCCAGCAGCGTAGGTTCTAGCGGGGGCTACGAGCAGTACTTC. It is translated as CASSVGSSGGYEQYF.

This clonotype was seen at least ten times. The V gene is TRBV3-1, the J gene TRBJ2-1, with 9 bases lining up with TRBD2. CDR3 length: 15 residues. With 3 bases clipped from V and 8 bases from J, the junction kept 8 bases outside the gene matches. Germline assignment: CDR1 LGHDT and CDR2 YNNKEL (reference sequence). The CDR3 here is CASSQGGGVLDEQFF. For the CDR3, the DNA is TGTGCCAGCAGCCAGGGCGGGGGGGTTTTGGATGAGCAGTTCTTC.

Notes on this clonotype: It may be a read error: a sequence one base away is much more abundant. The chain recombines TRBV3-1 with TRBJ1-1; 7 bases line up with TRBD1. The CDR3 extends over 14 amino acids. Germline lookup yields CDR1 LGHDT and CDR2 YNNKEL (reference sequence). The ends lost 7 bases at V and 6 bases at J; junction bases unmatched: 11. The CDR3 DNA reads TGTGCCAGCATCCTTGCAGGGGGGTTCCCTGAAGCTTTCTTT. Its translation is CASILAGGFPEAFF.

In this sample, this clonotype turned up many times. The rearrangement links TRBV27 to TRBJ2-3; TRBD2 matches at 9 bases. CDR1 and CDR2 (germline): MNHEY, SMNVEV (reference sequence). The CDR3 length is 17 residues. The junction had 8 bases not matched to a gene; V was cut back by 3 bases and J by 1 base. The CDR3 nucleotides are TGTGCCAGCAGTTTGATTTTAGTAGCGGGAGGCACAGATACGCAGTATTTT. Its protein product is CASSLILVAGGTDTQYF.

V usage is TRBV6-2 or TRBV6-3 and J usage is TRBJ1-1; D may be TRBD1 (5 bases). Germline CDR1 reads MNHEY; CDR2 reads SVGEGT. This CDR3 has 15 residues. Trimming cost V 4 bases and J 3 bases, with 15 bases left between them. CDR3 coding DNA: TGTGCCAGCAGTTTTGCCAGAGGGGTGGACACTGAAGCTTTCTTT. This translates into CASSFARGVDTEAFF.